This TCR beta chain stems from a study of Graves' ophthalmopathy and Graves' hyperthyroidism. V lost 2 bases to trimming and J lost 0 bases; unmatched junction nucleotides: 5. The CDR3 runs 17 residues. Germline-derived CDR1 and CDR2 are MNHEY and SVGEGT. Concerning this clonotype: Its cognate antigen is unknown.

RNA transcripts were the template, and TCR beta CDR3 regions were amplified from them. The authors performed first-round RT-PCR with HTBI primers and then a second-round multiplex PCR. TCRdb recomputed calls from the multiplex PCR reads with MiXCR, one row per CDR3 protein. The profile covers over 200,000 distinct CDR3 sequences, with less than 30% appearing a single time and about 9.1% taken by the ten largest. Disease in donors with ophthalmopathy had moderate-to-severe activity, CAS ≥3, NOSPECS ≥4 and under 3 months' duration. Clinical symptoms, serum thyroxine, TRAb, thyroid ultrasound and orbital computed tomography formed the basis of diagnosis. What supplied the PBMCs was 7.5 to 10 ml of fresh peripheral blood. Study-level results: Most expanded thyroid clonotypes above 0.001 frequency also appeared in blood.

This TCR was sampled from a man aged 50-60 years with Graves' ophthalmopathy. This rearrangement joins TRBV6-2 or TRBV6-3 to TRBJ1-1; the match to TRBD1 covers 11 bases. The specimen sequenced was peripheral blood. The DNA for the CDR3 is TGTGCCAGCAGTTACAAGGACAGGGGGCTCTTGAACACTGAAGCTTTCTTT. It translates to CASSYKDRGLLNTEAFF.